The present T cell receptor (beta chain) was sequenced within a study of post-analysis software for immune sequencing data. Study in general: As for disease course, relapsing-remitting, secondary progressive and progressive-relapsing multiple sclerosis were all included.

Unique molecular identifiers were present in the TCR beta cDNA libraries. There were about 1 to 10 million T cells, and some 500,000 cDNA molecules came from them. TCRdb re-called the PCR reads with MiXCR, one entry per CDR3 protein. The table lists about 200,000 distinct CDR3 sequences, roughly 30% of them singletons. Study-wide points: Under the F measure, samples that were prepared in one batch clustered strongly together. A handful of TRBV segments were more frequent in patients than controls; TRBV5-6, TRBV5-1 and TRBV20-1 belonged to this group. Compared with controls, patients showed significantly lower normalized Chao1 diversity.

CDR3 length: 14 amino acids. Germline V gene data show CDR1 as PRHDT and CDR2 as FYEKMQ (reference sequence). V gave up 5 bases and J gave up 4 bases; unmatched junction bases: 8. A remark on this clonotype: Its antigen is still unknown. This may arise from a read error, as a much more abundant clone is one base away.

The source of this sequence is a girl under 18 with multiple sclerosis. V and J are TRBV13 and TRBJ2-7, with 7 bases matching TRBD1. The sequencing input was blood. CDR3 in DNA: TGTGCCAGCAGCAAGGGACAGATCGGGTACGAGCAGTACTTC. Amino acid sequence: CASSKGQIGYEQYF.